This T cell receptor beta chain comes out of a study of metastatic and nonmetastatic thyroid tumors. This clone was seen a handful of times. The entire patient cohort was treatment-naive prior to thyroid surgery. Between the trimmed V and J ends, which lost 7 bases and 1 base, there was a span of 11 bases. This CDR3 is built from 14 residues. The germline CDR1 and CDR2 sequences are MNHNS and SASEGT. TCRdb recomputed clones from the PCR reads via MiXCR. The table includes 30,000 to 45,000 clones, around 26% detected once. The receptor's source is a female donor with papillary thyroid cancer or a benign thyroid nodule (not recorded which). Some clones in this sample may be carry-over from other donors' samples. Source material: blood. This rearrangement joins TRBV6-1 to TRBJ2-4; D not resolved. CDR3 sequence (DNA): TGTGCCAGCAATTCCGTTAAGGCCAAAAACATTCAGTACTTC. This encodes CASNSVKAKNIQYF.